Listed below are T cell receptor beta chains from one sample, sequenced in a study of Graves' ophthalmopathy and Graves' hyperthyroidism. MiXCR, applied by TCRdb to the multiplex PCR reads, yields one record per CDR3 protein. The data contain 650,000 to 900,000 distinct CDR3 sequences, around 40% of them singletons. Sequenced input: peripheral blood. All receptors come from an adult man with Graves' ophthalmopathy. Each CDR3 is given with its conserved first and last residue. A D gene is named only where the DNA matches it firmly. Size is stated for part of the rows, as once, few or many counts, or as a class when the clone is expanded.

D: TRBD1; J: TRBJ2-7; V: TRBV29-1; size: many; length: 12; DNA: TGCAGCGTCGGGACAGTTTCCAACCGGCAGTACTTC; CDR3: CSVGTVSNRQYF
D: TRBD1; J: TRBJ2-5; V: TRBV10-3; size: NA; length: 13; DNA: TGTGCCATCAGCGGACAGGGAAGAGAGACCCAGTACTTC; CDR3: CAISGQGRETQYF
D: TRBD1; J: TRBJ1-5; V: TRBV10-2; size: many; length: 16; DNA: TGCGCCAGCAGTGAGTTTACGGGACAGGGCGATCAGCCCCAGCATTTT; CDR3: CASSEFTGQGDQPQHF
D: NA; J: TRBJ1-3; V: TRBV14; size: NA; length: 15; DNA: TGTGCCAGCAGCCAAGAGCAGGGGAGTTTCGACACCATATATTTT; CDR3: CASSQEQGSFDTIYF
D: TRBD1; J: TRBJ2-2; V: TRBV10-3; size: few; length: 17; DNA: TGTGCCATCAGACCCGGACAGGAAAGGGCGAACACCGGGGAGCTGTTTTTT; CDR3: CAIRPGQERANTGELFF
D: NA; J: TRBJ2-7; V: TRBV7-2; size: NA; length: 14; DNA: TGTGCCAGCAGTCCTGGGGCGATTGGGTACGAGCAGTACTTC; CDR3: CASSPGAIGYEQYF
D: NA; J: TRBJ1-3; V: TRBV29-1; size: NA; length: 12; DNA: TGCAGCGGGTCCTTCTCTGGGAACACCGTATATTTT; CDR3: CSGSFSGNTVYF
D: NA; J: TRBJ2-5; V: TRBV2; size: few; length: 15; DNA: TGTGCCAGCAGTGAAAGGGCAGGGATACAAGAGACCCAGTACTTC; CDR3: CASSERAGIQETQYF
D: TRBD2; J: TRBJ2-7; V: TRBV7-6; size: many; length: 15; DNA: TGTGCCAGCAGCTTAGGAGGGGAGGGCGTCTACGAGCAGTACTTC; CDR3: CASSLGGEGVYEQYF
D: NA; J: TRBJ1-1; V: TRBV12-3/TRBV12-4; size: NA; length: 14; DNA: TGTGCCAACAGTTCGAGCCAGATGAACACTGAAGCTTTCTTT; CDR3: CANSSSQMNTEAFF
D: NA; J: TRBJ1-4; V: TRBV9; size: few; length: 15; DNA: TGTGCCAGCAGCGTAGACGGGGTGACTAATGAAAAACTGTTTTTT; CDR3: CASSVDGVTNEKLFF
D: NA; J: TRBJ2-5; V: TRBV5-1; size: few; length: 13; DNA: TGCGCCAGCAGGGCCGTATCGGAAGAGACCCAGTACTTC; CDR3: CASRAVSEETQYF
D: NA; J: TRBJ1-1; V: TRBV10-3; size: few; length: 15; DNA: TGTGCCAGCAGTGACTCTATTCCGTTGAACACTGAAGCTTTCTTT; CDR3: CASSDSIPLNTEAFF
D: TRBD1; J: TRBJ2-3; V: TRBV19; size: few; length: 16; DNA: TGTGCCAGTAGCCCAGTCGCACAGGGGGTCACAGATACGCAGTATTTT; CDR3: CASSPVAQGVTDTQYF
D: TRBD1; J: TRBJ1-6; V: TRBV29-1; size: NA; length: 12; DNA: TGCAGCTTGGGACAGGGCTCCTCACCCCTCCACTTT; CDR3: CSLGQGSSPLHF
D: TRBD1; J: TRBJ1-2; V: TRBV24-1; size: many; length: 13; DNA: TGTGCCACCAGTGATCACGACAGGGGTGGCTACACCTTC; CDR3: CATSDHDRGGYTF
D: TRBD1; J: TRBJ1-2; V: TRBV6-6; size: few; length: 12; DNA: TGTGCCAGCAGTCTCAAGGACAGGGACTACACCTTC; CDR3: CASSLKDRDYTF
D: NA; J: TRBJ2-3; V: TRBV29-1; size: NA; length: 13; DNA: TGCAGCGTCCCGGGGAGACCTACAGATACGCAGTATTTT; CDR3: CSVPGRPTDTQYF
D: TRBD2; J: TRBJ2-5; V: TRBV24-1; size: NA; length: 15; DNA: TGTGCCACCAGTGCAATTAGCGGGGGTGAGGAGACCCAGTACTTC; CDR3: CATSAISGGEETQYF
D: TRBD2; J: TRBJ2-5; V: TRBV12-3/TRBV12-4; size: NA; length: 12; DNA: TGTGCCAGCAGGGCTAGCGGTGAGACCCAGTACTTC; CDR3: CASRASGETQYF
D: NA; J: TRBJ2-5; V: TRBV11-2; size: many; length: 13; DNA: TGTGCCAGCAGCCCGGGACTGGAAGAGACCCAGTACTTC; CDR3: CASSPGLEETQYF
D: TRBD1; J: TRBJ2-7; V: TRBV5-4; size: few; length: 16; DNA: TGTGCCAGCAGCTTGGCTAAAGACAGGGGGGGCTACGAGCAGTACTTC; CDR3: CASSLAKDRGGYEQYF
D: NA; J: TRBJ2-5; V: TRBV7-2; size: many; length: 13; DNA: TGTGCCAGCAGCTTTAAAGCGCCTGGGACCCAGTACTTC; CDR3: CASSFKAPGTQYF
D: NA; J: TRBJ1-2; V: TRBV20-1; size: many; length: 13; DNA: TGCAGTGCTCAAGGCAGGGGTGGCTATGGCTACACCTTC; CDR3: CSAQGRGGYGYTF
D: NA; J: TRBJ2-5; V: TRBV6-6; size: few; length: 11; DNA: TGTGCCAGCAGTTTTGAGGAAAAGAAGTACTTC; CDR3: CASSFEEKKYF
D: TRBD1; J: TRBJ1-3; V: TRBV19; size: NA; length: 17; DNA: TGTGCCAGTAGTATAAGAAACAGGGGGCGCGGTGGAAACACCATATATTTT; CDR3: CASSIRNRGRGGNTIYF
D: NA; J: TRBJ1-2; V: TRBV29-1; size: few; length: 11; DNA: TGCAGCGTTGCTCGGGACTATGGCTACACCTTC; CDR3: CSVARDYGYTF
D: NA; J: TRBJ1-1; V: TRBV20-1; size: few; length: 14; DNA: TGCAGTGCTAGGATAGAGGGCATGAACACTGAAGCTTTCTTT; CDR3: CSARIEGMNTEAFF
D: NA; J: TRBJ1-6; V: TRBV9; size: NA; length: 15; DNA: TGTGCCAGCAGCCAAGAAGGCGCGGATAATTCACCCCTCCACTTT; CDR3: CASSQEGADNSPLHF
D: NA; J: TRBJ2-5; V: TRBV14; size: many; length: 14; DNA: TGTGCCAGCAGCCAAAAGTCGGGGTGGGAGACCCAGTACTTC; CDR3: CASSQKSGWETQYF
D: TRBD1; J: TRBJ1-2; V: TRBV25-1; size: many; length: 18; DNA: TGTGCCAGCAGTGATATTAACGGTGGGACAGCCCGCGGTGGGGGCTACACCTTC; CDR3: CASSDINGGTARGGGYTF
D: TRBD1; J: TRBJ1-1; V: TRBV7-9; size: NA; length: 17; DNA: TGTGCCAGCAGACCGACAGGGGGCTATGTTAGAGGCACTGAAGCTTTCTTT; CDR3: CASRPTGGYVRGTEAFF
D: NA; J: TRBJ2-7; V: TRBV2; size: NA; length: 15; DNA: TGTGCCAGCAGTCAGCGGCCAGTGCCGAGCTACGAGCAGTACTTC; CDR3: CASSQRPVPSYEQYF
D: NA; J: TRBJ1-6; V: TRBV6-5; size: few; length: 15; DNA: TGTGCCAGCAGTTACTCGCGGCGGTCTAATTCACCCCTCCACTTT; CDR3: CASSYSRRSNSPLHF
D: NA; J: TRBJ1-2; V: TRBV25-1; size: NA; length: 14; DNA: TGTGCCAGCAGTTTATCGGGACTTAATGGTGGCTACACCTTC; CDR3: CASSLSGLNGGYTF
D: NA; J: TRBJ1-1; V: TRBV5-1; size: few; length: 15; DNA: TGCGCCAGCAGCTTGGATGGACAGCGGGGGGCTGAAGCTTTCTTT; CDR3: CASSLDGQRGAEAFF
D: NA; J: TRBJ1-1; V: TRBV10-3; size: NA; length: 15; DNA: TGTGCCAGCAGTTACTCATTCCGGGGGGGGACTGAAGCTTTCTTT; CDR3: CASSYSFRGGTEAFF
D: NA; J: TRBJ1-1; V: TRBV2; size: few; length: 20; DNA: TGTGCCAGCAGTGAACCTTTCTTCCGCAGGGAGCGGGGGGTGAACACTGAAGCTTTCTTT; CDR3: CASSEPFFRRERGVNTEAFF
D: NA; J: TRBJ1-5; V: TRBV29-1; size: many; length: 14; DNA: TGCAGCGTCTCTCTGGGCGGGGAGAATCAGCCCCAGCATTTT; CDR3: CSVSLGGENQPQHF
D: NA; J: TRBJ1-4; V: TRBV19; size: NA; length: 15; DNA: TGTGCCGGTAGTGCCCAGGCTGCAACTAATGAAAAACTGTTTTTT; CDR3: CAGSAQAATNEKLFF
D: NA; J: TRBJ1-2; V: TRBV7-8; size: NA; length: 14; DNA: TGTGCCAGCAGTTTATTGGGCCGGAACTATGGCTACACCTTC; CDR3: CASSLLGRNYGYTF
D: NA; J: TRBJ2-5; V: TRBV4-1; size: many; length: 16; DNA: TGCGCCAGCAGCCAAACGACATCCCTCACGGCAGAGACCCAGTACTTC; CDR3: CASSQTTSLTAETQYF
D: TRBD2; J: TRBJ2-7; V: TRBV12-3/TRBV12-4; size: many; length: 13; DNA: TGTGCCTGCCGGCTAGCGGGAGTACACGAGCAGTACTTC; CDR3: CACRLAGVHEQYF
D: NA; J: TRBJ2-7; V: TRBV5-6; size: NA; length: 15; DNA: TGTGCCAGCAGCTCATACTCACAGAGCTCCTACGAGCAGTACTTC; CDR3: CASSSYSQSSYEQYF
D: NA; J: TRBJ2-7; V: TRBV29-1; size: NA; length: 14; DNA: TGCAGCGTTGACGGACAAGGGGGGGGATTCGAGCAGTACTTC; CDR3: CSVDGQGGGFEQYF